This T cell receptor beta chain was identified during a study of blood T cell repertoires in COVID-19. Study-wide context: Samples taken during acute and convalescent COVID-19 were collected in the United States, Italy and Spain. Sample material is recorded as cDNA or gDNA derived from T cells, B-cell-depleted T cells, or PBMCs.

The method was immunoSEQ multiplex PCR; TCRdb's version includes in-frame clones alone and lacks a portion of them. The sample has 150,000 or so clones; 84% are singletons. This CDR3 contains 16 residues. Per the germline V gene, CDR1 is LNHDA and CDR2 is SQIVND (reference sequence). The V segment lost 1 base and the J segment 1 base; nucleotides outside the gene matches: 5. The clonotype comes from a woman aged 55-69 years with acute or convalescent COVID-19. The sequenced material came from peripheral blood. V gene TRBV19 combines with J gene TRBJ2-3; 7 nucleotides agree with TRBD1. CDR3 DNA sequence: TGTGCCAGTAGTATAGGACAGGGATACGGCACAGATACGCAGTATTTT. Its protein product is CASSIGQGYGTDTQYF. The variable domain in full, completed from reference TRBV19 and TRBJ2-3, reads DGGITQSPKYLFRKEGQNVTLSCEQNLNHDAMYWYRQDPGQGLRLIYYSQIVNDFQKGDIAEGYSVSREKKESFPLTVTSAQKNPTAFYLCASSIGQGYGTDTQYFGPGTRLTVL.